These 15 T cell receptor beta chains came from one sample sequenced in a study of regulatory T cells in long-lasting Graves disease. For TCR beta, libraries came from iRepertoire HTBI primers and Arm-PCR of CDR3 regions. TCRdb re-analysed the multiplex PCR reads in MiXCR, keeping a single row per CDR3 protein. The sample yields about 660,000 distinct CDR3 sequences, 30% seen once. The sample's time point: persistent/refractory GD, antithyroid drugs over 5 years with positive TRAb. From PBMCs, RNA was extracted and then used to make the TCR library. The sample in question was peripheral blood mononuclear cells (PBMCs), obtained when the disease was refractory, from a patient treated with antithyroid drugs. Receptor source: a female donor with Graves disease.

This clonotype was detected a few times. This rearrangement joins TRBV20-1 to TRBJ2-4; the match to TRBD2 covers 8 bases. J was trimmed by 3 bases and V by 3 bases; bases with no gene match: 4. Germline lookup yields CDR1 DFQATT and CDR2 SNEGSKA (reference sequence). The length of the CDR3 is 14 residues. This CDR3 is CSASGRGDKNIQYF. In DNA, the CDR3 is TGCAGTGCTAGCGGGAGGGGTGACAAAAACATTCAGTACTTC.

This clonotype was observed at least ten times. The CDR3 coding sequence is TGTGCCAGCACCCCTCGGGGAGGGAGCACTGAAGCTTTCTTT. This encodes CASTPRGGSTEAFF. This chain connects TRBV12-3 or TRBV12-4 to TRBJ1-1; the D is unclear. CDR3 length: 14 residues. With 7 bases removed from V and 4 bases from J, the gap between germline ends came to 16 bases.

Written as DNA, the CDR3 is TGTGCCAGCAGCTTAGGATACCTTGAAGCTTTCTTT. It specifies CASSLGYLEAFF. The chain combines TRBV7-9 with TRBJ1-1; D not certain. V lost 1 base and J lost 7, with 7 bases in between. The germline gives CDR1 SEHNR, CDR2 FQNEAQ (reference sequence). The CDR3 runs 12 residues.

This chain links TRBV5-1 with TRBJ1-2; D is undetermined. Germline values: CDR1 SGHRS, CDR2 YFSETQ. Trimming removed 3 bases at V and 7 bases at J, with 10 bases between. This CDR3 has 12 residues. The CDR3 nucleotides are TGCGCCAGCAGCTCCCCCTTGGGTGGCTACACCTTC. Protein sequence: CASSSPLGGYTF.

This clonotype occurred a few times. The rearrangement links TRBV25-1 to TRBJ1-2; 9 nucleotides align to TRBD1. CDR1 is MGHDK and CDR2 is SYGVNS in the germline V gene. V lost 3 bases, J lost 4 bases, and 3 bases stayed unmatched. This CDR3 has 14 residues. The CDR3 sequence: CASSETGGSYGYTF. The CDR3 region has the DNA TGTGCCAGCAGTGAGACAGGGGGTAGCTATGGCTACACCTTC.

The chain recombines TRBV20-1 with TRBJ2-7; the D call may be TRBD1 or TRBD2 (5 bases each). Germline V gene sequence: CDR1 DFQATT, CDR2 SNEGSKA (reference sequence). The CDR3 extends over 13 amino acids. V lost 5 bases and J lost 0, with 11 bases in between. CDR3 nucleotide sequence: TGCAGTGCTCTCCGGGACCTCTCCTACGAGCAGTACTTC. Its protein is CSALRDLSYEQYF.

This clonotype was seen more than once but under ten times. This chain links TRBV7-8 with TRBJ1-5; 8 bases line up with TRBD1. J was trimmed by 2 bases and V by 5 bases; bases with no gene match: 8. Germline CDR1 and CDR2: SGHVS and FQNEAQ. CDR3 length: 16 residues. CDR3 nucleotide sequence: TGTGCCAGCAGCGGCCAAACAGGGGGTGGCAATCAGCCCCAGCATTTT. Translation: CASSGQTGGGNQPQHF.

This clonotype showed up just a few times. V and J are TRBV20-1 and TRBJ1-1; D is undetermined. The V gene's germline CDR1 is DFQATT and CDR2 SNEGSKA (reference sequence). The ends were cut back, 0 bases at V and 2 bases at J, with 19 bases in the middle. The CDR3 extends over 17 amino acids. The CDR3 nucleotides read TGCAGTGCTAGAGATCCCGCCAAGGCGGAGATTAACACTGAAGCTTTCTTT. It yields the protein CSARDPAKAEINTEAFF.

The sample holds a few counts of this clonotype. The chain carries TRBV6-1 and TRBJ1-2; D is unresolved. Germline V gives CDR1 MNHNS, CDR2 SASEGT. Trimming stripped 8 bases from V and 2 bases from J, with 12 bases between. CDR3 size: 13 residues. The CDR3 is CASLGEGNYGYTF. CDR3 bases: TGTGCCAGCCTGGGAGAGGGAAACTATGGCTACACCTTC.

A few counts support this clonotype. This chain connects TRBV20-1 to TRBJ1-2; weak D call: TRBD1 (5 bases). CDR3 length equals 14 residues. The germline CDR1 and CDR2 sequences are DFQATT and SNEGSKA (reference sequence). Deletions cut 0 bases from V and 4 bases from J, with 12 bases between. The CDR3 region is CSARDPGSVYGYTF. For the CDR3, the DNA is TGCAGTGCTAGAGATCCAGGGTCGGTCTATGGCTACACCTTC.

Worth noting for this clonotype: Here the CDR3 omits its conserved ending phenylalanine or tryptophan, so a read error is the likely source. V gene TRBV30 combines with J gene TRBJ2-7; a weak D match, TRBD2 (5 bases). In germline, CDR1 is GTSNPN, CDR2 SVGIG (reference sequence). The V end lost 1 base, the J end lost 3 bases, and 13 bases lay between the germline ends. This CDR3 spans 14 amino acids. The DNA for the CDR3 is TGTGCCTGGAGTGGAATACGGGGTTACTACGAGCAGTACTCC. Encoded protein: CAWSGIRGYYEQYS.

For the CDR3, the DNA is TGTGCCATAACAGGGGAAGGGTACGAGCAGTACTTC. Translated: CAITGEGYEQYF. The chain has TRBV2 and TRBJ2-7, with 7 bases fitting TRBD1. This CDR3 region has 12 residues. V was pared by 10 bases and J by 4 bases, with 7 bases of the junction left unmatched. The germline gives CDR1 SNHLY, CDR2 FYNNEI.

This clonotype was counted at least ten times. The rearrangement joins TRBV6-1 to TRBJ2-5, with a weak D call TRBD1 (5 bases). Germline values: CDR1 MNHNS, CDR2 SASEGT. The CDR3 runs to 15 residues. V was cut by 7 bases and J by 1 base, with 16 bases left in between. CDR3 nucleotides: TGTGCCAGCACGCGGTTTGGCAGGGCCCAAGAGACCCAGTACTTC. Translating it yields CASTRFGRAQETQYF.

CDR3 coding DNA: TGTGCCATCAGGACAGGGGATGAGTCACCCCTCCACTTT. It is translated as CAIRTGDESPLHF. The genes are TRBV10-3 and TRBJ1-6; 8 bases are a match to TRBD1. CDR3 length equals 13 residues. Germline loops: CDR1 ENHRY, CDR2 SYGVKD. V dropped 6 bases and J dropped 10; count of bases not matched to a gene: 5.

This sequence joins TRBV7-9 and TRBJ1-1; 7 nucleotides line up with TRBD1. The CDR3 spans 16 residues. Germline V lookup: CDR1 SEHNR, CDR2 FQNEAQ (reference sequence). V shed 3 bases and J 0 bases; nucleotides not matched to a gene: 7. The CDR3 sequence is CASSLAGTAMNTEAFF. DNA for the CDR3: TGTGCCAGCAGCTTGGCCGGGACAGCAATGAACACTGAAGCTTTCTTT.